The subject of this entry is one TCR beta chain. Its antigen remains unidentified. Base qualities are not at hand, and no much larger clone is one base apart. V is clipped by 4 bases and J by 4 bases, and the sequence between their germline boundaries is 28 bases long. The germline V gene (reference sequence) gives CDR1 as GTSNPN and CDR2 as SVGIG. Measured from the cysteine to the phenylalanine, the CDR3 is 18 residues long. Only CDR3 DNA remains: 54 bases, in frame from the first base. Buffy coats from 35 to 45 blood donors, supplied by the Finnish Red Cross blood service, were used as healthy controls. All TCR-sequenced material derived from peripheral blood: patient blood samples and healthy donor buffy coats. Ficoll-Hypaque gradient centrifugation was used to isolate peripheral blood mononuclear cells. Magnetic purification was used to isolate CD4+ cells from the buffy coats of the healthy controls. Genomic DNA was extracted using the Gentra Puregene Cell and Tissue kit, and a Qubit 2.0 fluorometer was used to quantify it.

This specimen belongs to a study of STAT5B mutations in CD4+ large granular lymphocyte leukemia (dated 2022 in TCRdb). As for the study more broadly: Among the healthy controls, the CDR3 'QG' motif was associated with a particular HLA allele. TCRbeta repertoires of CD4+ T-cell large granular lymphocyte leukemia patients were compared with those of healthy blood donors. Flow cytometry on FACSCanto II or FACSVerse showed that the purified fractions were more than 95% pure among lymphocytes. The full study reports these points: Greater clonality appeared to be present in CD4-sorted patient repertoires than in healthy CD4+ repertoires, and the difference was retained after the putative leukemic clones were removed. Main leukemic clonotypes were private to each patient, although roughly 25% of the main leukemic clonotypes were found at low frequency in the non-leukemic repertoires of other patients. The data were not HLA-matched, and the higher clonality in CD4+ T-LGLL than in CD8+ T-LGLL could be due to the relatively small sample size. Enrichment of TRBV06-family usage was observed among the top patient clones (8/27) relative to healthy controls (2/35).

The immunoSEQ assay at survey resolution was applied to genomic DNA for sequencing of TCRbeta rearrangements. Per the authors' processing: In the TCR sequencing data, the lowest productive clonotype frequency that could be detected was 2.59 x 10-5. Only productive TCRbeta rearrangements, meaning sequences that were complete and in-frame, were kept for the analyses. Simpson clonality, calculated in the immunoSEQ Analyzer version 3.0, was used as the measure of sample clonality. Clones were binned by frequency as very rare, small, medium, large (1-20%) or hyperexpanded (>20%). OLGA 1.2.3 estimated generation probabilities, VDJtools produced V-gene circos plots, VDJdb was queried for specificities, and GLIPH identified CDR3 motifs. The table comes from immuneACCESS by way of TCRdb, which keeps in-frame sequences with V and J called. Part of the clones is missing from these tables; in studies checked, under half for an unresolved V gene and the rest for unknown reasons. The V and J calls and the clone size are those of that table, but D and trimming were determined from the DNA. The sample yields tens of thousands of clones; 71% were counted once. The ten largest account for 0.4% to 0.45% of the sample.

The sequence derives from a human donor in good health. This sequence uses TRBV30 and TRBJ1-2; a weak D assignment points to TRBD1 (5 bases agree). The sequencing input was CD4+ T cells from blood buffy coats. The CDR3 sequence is CAWTPQGVAVLPIYGYTF. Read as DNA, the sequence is TGTGCCTGGACCCCTCAAGGGGTTGCGGTTTTACCCATCTATGGCTACACCTTC.